The source of this T cell receptor (beta chain) is a study of cytomegalovirus exposure and HLA in healthy donors. Study findings and constraints: Rarity characterized most TCR sequences, yet some public TCRs appeared in many donors. Cytomegalovirus association was assigned to about 150 TCR beta chains.

On this clone itself: What it recognizes is unknown.

Profiling relied on immunoSEQ multiplex PCR, and the TCRdb table lists in-frame clones only, not all of them. This table holds fewer than 90,000 clones, roughly 94% found once. The donors belonged to the approximately 120-subject validation cohort, separate from the 666-subject first cohort. Specimen: PBMCs. The sequence was obtained from a woman aged 18-29 years in good health and CMV-seropositive.

This chain's CDR3 is CASSMVPEGAWQGYTF. Here the CDR3 DNA reads TGTGCCAGCAGTATGGTCCCCGAGGGGGCCTGGCAGGGCTACACCTTC. The V and J genes are TRBV28 and TRBJ1-2; the match to TRBD1 covers 7 bases. The V and J ends lost 5 bases and 8 bases, in that order; junction bases with no gene match: 17. CDR1 and CDR2 (germline): MDHEN, SYDVKM. This CDR3 has 16 residues.